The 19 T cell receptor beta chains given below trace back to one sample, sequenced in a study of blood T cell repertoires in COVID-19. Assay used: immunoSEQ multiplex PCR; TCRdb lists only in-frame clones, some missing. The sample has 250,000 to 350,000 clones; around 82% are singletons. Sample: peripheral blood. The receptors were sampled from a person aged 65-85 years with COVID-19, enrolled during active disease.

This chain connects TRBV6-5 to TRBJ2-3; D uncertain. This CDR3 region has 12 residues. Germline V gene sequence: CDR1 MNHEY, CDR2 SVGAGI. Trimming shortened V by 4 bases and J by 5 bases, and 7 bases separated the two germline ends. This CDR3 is CASSSAEDTQYF. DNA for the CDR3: TGTGCCAGCAGTTCCGCAGAAGATACGCAGTATTTT.

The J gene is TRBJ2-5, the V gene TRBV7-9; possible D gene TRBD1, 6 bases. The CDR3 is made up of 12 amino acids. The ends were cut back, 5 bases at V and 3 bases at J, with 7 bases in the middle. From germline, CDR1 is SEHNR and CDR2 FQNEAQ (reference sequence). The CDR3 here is CASSRTEETQYF. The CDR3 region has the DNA TGTGCCAGCAGCCGGACAGAAGAGACCCAGTACTTC.

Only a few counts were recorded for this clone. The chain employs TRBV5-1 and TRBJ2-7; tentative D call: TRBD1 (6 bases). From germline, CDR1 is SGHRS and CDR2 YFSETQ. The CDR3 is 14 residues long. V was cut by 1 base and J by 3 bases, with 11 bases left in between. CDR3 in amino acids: CASSLPGGHYEQYF. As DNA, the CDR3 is TGCGCCAGCAGCTTGCCTGGGGGACACTACGAGCAGTACTTC.

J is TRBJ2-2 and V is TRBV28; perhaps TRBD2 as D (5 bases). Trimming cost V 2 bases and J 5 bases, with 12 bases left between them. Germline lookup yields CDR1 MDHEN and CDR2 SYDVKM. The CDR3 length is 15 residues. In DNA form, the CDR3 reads TGTGCCAGCAGTTTAGCCCTAGGCGGGACCGGGGAGCTGTTTTTT. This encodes CASSLALGGTGELFF.

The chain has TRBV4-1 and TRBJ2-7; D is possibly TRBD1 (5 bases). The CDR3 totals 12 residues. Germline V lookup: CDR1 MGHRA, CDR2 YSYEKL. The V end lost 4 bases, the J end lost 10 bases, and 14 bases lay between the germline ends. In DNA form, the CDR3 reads TGCGCCAGCAGCCCCGACAGAATGAACCAGTACTTC. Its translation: CASSPDRMNQYF.

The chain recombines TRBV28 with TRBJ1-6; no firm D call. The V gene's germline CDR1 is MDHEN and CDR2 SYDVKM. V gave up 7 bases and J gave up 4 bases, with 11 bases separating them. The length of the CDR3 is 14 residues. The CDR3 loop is CASNPHRYNSPLHF. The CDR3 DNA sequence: TGTGCCAGCAACCCCCACAGATATAATTCACCCCTCCACTTT.

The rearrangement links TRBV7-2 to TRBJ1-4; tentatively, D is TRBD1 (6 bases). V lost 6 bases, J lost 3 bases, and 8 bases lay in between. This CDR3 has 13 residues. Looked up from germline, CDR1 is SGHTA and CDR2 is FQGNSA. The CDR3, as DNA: TGTGCCAGCAGTCAGGGGCCTAATGAAAAACTGTTTTTT. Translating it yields CASSQGPNEKLFF. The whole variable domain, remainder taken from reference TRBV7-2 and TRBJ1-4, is GAGVSQSPSNKVTEKGKDVELRCDPISGHTALYWYRQSLGQGLEFLIYFQGNSAPDKSGLPSDRFSAERTGGSVSTLTIQRTQQEDSAVYLCASSQGPNEKLFFGSGTQLSVL.

In DNA form, the CDR3 reads TGTGCCAGCAGCAGGACAGGGCAGAATTCACCCCTCCACTTT. It specifies CASSRTGQNSPLHF. V usage is TRBV6-2 or TRBV6-3 and J usage is TRBJ1-6; 8 bases fit TRBD1. There are 14 residues in the CDR3. V dropped 6 bases and J dropped 7; count of bases not matched to a gene: 5. CDR1 and CDR2 from the germline V gene are MNHEY and SVGEGT.

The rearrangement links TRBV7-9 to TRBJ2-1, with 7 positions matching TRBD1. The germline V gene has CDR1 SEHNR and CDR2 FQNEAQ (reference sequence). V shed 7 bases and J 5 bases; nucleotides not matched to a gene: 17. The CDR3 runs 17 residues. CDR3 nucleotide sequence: TGTGCCAGCACAACAAGAACGGCCCAGACAGGGAACAATGAGCAGTTCTTC. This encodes CASTTRTAQTGNNEQFF.

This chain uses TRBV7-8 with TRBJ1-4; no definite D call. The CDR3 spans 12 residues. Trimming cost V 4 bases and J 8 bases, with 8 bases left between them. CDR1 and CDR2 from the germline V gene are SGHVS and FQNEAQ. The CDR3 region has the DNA TGTGCCAGCAGCTGGACGGGGGAAAAACTGTTTTTT. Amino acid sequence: CASSWTGEKLFF. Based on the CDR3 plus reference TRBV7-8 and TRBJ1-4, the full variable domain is GAGVSQSPRYKVAKRGQDVALRCDPISGHVSLFWYQQALGQGPEFLTYFQNEAQLDKSGLPSDRFFAERPEGSVSTLKIQRTQQEDSAVYLCASSWTGEKLFFGSGTQLSVL.

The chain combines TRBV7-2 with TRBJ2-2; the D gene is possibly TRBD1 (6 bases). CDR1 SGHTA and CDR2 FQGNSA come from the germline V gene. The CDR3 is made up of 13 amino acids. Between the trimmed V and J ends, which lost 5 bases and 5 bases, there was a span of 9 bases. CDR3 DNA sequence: TGTGCCAGCAGCACAGGGATTACCGGGGAGCTGTTTTTT. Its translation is CASSTGITGELFF.

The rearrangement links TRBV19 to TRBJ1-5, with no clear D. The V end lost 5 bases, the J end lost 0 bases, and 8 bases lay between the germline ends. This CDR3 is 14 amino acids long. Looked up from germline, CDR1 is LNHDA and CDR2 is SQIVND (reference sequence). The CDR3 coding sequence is TGTGCCAGTAGTCCCCTTTATAGCAATCAGCCCCAGCATTTT. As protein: CASSPLYSNQPQHF.

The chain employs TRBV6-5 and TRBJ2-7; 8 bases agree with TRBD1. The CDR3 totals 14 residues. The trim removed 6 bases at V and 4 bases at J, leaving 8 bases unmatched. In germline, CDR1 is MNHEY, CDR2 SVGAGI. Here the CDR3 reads CASSPDREQYEQYF. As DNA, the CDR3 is TGTGCCAGCAGCCCGGACAGGGAGCAATACGAGCAGTACTTC.

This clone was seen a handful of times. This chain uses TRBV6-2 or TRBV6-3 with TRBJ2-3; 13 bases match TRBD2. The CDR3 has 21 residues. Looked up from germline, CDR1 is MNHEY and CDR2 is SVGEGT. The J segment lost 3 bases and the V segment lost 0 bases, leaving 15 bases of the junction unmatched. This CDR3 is CASSYSRMALAGGQETDTQYF. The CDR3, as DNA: TGTGCCAGCAGTTACTCGAGGATGGCACTAGCGGGGGGGCAGGAAACAGATACGCAGTATTTT.

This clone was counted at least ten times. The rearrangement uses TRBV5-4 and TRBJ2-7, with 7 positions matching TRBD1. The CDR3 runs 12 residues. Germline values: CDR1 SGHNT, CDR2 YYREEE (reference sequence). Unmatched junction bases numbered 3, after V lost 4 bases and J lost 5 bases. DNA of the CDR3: TGTGCCAGCAGCAACAGGGGAGACGAGCAGTACTTC. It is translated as CASSNRGDEQYF.

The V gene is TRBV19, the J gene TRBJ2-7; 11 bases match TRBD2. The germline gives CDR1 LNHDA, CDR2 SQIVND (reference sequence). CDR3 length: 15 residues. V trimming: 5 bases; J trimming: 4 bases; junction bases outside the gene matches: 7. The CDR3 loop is CASSVLAGGVYEQYF. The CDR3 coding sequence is TGTGCCAGTAGTGTTCTAGCGGGAGGAGTTTACGAGCAGTACTTC.

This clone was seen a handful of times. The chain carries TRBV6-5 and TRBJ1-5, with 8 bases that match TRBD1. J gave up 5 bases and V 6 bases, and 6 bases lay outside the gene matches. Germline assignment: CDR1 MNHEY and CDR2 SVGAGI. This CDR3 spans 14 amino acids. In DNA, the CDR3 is TGTGCCAGCAGCGGGACAGGAAATTATCAGCCCCAGCATTTT. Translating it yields CASSGTGNYQPQHF.

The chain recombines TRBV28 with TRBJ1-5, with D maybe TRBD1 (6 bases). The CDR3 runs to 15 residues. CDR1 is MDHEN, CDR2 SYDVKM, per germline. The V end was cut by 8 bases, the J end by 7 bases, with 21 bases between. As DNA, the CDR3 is TGTGCCAGCTACCTAGGGGGACCTCGGGGACAGCCCCAGCATTTT. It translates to CASYLGGPRGQPQHF. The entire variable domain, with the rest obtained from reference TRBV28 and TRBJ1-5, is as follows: DVKVTQSSRYLVKRTGEKVFLECVQDMDHENMFWYRQDPGLGLRLIYFSYDVKMKEKGDIPEGYSVSREKKERFSLILESASTNQTSMYLCASYLGGPRGQPQHFGDGTRLSIL.

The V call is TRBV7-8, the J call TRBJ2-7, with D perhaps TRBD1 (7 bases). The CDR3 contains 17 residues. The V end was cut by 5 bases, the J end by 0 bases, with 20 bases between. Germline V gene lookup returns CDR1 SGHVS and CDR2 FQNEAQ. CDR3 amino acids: CASSPPGGGAGSYEQYF. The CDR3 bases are TGTGCCAGCAGCCCCCCAGGAGGGGGCGCAGGCTCCTACGAGCAGTACTTC.